This TCR beta chain was recorded in a study of read filtering for tumor transcriptome and immune sequencing. The library was built from approximately 400 ng RNA with molecular barcoded adaptors for alpha/delta and beta/gamma chains. TCRdb called the reads again in MiXCR, with one record for every CDR3 protein. Among approximately 38,000 distinct CDR3 sequences listed, approximately 15% were seen once. This clonotype occurred many times. V was pared by 3 bases and J by 6 bases, with 10 bases between. Germline V gene lookup returns CDR1 WNHNN and CDR2 SYGVQD (reference sequence). The CDR3 consists of 13 residues.

The sequence was obtained from a donor aged 40 or older with multiple myeloma. The V call is TRBV10-1, the J call TRBJ2-3; possibly TRBD1 or TRBD2 for D (5 bases each). Sequenced material: a population of CD138-negative cells sorted from bone marrow. In DNA form, the CDR3 reads TGCGCCAGCAGTGAAGTAGGGACGGATACGCAGTATTTT. This encodes CASSEVGTDTQYF.